The text below deals with one T cell receptor (beta chain). No antigen is known for it. These data belong to a study of cytomegalovirus exposure and HLA in healthy donors. Each donor was nominally healthy when sampled (though unrecorded immune exposures were likely). V lost 4 bases to trimming and J lost 0 bases; unmatched junction nucleotides: 6. The CDR3 covers 16 residues. Germline V CDR1 and CDR2: LGHNA, YNFKEQ. Study observations and caveats: Around 160 TCR beta chains were listed as cytomegalovirus-associated.

The PCR made use of 60 Vbeta and 13 Jbeta primers. Produced via immunoSEQ multiplex PCR; TCRdb's table is partial and in-frame only. The top ten hold less than 3.5% of the sample, which has 130,000 or so clones, roughly 71% seen once. The rearrangement uses TRBV4-2 and TRBJ2-1, with 7 bases fitting TRBD1. The clonotype originates from a woman between 40 and 50 years old in good health and CMV-seropositive. Sequenced sample: PBMCs. The CDR3 region is CASSRETGSSYNEQFF. For the CDR3, the DNA is TGTGCCAGCAGCCGGGAGACAGGGAGCTCCTACAATGAGCAGTTCTTC.